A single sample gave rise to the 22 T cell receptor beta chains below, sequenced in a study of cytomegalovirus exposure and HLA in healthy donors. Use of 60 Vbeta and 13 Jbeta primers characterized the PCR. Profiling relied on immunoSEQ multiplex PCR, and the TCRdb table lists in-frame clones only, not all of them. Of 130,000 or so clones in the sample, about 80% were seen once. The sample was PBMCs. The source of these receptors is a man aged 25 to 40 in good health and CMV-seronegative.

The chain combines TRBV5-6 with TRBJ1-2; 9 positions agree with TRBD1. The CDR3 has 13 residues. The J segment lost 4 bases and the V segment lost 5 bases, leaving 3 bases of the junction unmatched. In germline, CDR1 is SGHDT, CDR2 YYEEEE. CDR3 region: CASRKDRGYGYTF. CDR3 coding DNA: TGTGCCAGCAGGAAGGACAGGGGCTATGGCTACACCTTC.

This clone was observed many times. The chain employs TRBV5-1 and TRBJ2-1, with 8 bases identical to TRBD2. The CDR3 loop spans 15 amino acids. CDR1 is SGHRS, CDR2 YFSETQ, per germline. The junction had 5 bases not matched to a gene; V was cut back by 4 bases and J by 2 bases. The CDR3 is CASSPAGGAYNEQFF. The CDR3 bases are TGCGCCAGCAGCCCGGCCGGGGGGGCCTACAATGAGCAGTTCTTC.

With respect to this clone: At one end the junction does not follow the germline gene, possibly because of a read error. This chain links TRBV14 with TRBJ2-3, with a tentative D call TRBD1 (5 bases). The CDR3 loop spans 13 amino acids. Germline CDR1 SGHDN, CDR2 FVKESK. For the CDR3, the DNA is TGTGCCAGCAGCCAAGTGGGGCTCCCCTTGGAACCTTTT. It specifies CASSQVGLPLEPF. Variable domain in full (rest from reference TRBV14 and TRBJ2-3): EAGVTQFPSHSVIEKGQTVTLRCDPISGHDNLYWYRRVMGKEIKFLLHFVKESKQDESGMPNNRFLAERTGGTYSTLKVQPAELEDSGVYFCASSQVGLPLEPFGPGTRLTVL.

The CDR3 is CASSPPVRVRRGNTIYF. CDR3 bases: TGCGCCAGCAGCCCCCCGGTCAGGGTTCGACGTGGAAACACCATATATTTT. This sequence joins TRBV4-1 and TRBJ1-3; the D gene is possibly TRBD1 (5 bases). The germline V gene has CDR1 MGHRA and CDR2 YSYEKL. The CDR3 runs 17 residues. V gave up 4 bases and J gave up 3 bases, with 19 bases separating them.

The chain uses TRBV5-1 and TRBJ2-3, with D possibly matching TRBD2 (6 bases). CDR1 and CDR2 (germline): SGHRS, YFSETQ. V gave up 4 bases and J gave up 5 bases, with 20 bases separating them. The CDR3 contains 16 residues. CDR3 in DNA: TGCGCCAGCAGCGCTACTTTCGGACTACCACTAGATACGCAGTATTTT. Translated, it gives CASSATFGLPLDTQYF.

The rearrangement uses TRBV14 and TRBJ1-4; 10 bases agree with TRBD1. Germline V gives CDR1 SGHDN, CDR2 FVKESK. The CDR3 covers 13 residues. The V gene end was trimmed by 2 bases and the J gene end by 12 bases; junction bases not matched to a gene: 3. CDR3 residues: CASSQQTGGELFF. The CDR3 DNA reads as TGTGCCAGCAGCCAACAGACAGGGGGCGAACTGTTTTTT. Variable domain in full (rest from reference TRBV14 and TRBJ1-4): EAGVTQFPSHSVIEKGQTVTLRCDPISGHDNLYWYRRVMGKEIKFLLHFVKESKQDESGMPNNRFLAERTGGTYSTLKVQPAELEDSGVYFCASSQQTGGELFFGSGTQLSVL.

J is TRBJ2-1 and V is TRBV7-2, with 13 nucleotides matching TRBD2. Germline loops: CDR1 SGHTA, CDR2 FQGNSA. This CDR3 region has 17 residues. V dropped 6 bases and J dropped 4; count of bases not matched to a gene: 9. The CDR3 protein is CASSYTGTSGKYNEQFF. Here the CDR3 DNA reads TGTGCCAGCAGTTACACCGGGACTAGCGGGAAATACAATGAGCAGTTCTTC. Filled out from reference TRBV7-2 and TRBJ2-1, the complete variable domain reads GAGVSQSPSNKVTEKGKDVELRCDPISGHTALYWYRQSLGQGLEFLIYFQGNSAPDKSGLPSDRFSAERTGGSVSTLTIQRTQQEDSAVYLCASSYTGTSGKYNEQFFGPGTRLTVL.

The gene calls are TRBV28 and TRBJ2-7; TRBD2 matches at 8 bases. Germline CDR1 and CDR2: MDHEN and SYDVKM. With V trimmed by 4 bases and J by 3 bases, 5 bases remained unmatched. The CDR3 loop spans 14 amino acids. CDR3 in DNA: TGTGCCAGCAGTTCACCGGGACTAGACTACGAGCAGTACTTC. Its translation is CASSSPGLDYEQYF.

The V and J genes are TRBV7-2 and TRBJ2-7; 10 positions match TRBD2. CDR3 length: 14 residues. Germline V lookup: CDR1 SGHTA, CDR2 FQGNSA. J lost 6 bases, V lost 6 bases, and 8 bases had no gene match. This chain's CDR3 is CASREAGGLSEQYF. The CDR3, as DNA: TGTGCCAGCAGGGAAGCGGGGGGGCTTAGCGAGCAGTACTTC.

CDR3 DNA: TGTGCCAGCAGCCAAATGGAGACAGGGTGGAACACCGGGGAGCTGTTTTTT. It yields the protein CASSQMETGWNTGELFF. This chain uses TRBV4-2 with TRBJ2-2; 7 bases line up with TRBD1. J was trimmed by 1 base and V by 2 bases; bases with no gene match: 7. The CDR3 loop spans 17 amino acids. The germline CDR1 and CDR2 sequences are LGHNA and YNFKEQ.

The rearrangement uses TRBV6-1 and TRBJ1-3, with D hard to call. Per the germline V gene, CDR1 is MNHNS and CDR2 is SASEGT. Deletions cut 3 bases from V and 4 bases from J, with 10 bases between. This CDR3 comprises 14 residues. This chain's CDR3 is CASSDLKRGNTIYF. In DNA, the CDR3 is TGTGCCAGCAGTGACTTAAAGAGGGGAAACACCATATATTTT.

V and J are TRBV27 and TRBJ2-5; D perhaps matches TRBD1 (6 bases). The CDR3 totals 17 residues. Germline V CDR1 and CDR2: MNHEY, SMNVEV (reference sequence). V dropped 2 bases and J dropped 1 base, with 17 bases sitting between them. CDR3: CASSLKGVGKFQETQYF. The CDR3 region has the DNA TGTGCCAGCAGTTTAAAGGGGGTGGGGAAATTCCAAGAGACCCAGTACTTC.

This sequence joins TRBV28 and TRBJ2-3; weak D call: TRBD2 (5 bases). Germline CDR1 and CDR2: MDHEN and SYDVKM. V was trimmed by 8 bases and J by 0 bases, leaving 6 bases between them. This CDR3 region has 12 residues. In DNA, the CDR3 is TGTGCCAGCGGACTGAGCACAGATACGCAGTATTTT. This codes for CASGLSTDTQYF.

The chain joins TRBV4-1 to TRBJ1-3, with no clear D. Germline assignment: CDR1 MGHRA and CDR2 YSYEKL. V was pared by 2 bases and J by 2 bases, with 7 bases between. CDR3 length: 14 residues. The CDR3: CASSQLQTGNTIYF. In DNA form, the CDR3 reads TGCGCCAGCAGCCAACTCCAGACTGGAAACACCATATATTTT.

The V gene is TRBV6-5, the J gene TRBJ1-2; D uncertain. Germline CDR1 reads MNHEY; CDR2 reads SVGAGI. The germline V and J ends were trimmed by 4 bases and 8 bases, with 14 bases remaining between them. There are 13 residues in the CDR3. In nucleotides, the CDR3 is TGTGCCAGCAGTTTTCAGGTCCGTACGGGCTACACCTTC. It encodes CASSFQVRTGYTF.

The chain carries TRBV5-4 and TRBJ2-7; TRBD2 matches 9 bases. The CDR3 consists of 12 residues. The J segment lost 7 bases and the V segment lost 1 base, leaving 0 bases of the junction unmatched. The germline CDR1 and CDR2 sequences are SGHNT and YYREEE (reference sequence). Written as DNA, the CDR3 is TGTGCCAGCAGCTTGACTAGCGGGGAGCAGTACTTC. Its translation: CASSLTSGEQYF.

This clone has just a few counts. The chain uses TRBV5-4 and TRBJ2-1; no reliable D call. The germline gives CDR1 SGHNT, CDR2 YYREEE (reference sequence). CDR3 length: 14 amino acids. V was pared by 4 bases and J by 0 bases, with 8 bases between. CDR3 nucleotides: TGTGCCAGCAGCACGAGGAGCTCCTACAATGAGCAGTTCTTC. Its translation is CASSTRSSYNEQFF.

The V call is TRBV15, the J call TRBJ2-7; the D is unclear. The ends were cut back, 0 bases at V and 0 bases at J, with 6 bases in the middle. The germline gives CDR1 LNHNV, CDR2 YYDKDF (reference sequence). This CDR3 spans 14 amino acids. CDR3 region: CATSREGSSYEQYF. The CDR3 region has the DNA TGTGCCACCAGCAGAGAGGGCAGCTCCTACGAGCAGTACTTC.

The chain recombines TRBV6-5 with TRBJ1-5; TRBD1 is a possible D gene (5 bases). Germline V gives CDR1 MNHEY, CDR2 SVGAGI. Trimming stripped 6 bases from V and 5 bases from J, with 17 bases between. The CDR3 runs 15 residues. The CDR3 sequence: CASRKQVFGYQPQHF. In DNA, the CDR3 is TGTGCCAGCAGAAAACAGGTATTTGGGTATCAGCCCCAGCATTTT.

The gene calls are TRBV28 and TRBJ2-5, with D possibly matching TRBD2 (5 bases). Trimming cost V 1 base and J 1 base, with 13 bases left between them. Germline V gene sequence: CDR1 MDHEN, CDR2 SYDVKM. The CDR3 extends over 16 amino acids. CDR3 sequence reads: CASSLFGSGVQETQYF. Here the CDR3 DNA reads TGTGCCAGCAGTTTATTTGGGAGCGGTGTCCAAGAGACCCAGTACTTC.

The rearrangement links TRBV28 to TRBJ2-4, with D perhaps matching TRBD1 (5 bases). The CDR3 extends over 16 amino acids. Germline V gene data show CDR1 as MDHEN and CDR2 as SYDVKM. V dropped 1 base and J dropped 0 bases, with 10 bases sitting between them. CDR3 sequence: CASSLLDTVAKNIQYF. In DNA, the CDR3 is TGTGCCAGCAGTTTATTGGACACCGTAGCCAAAAACATTCAGTACTTC.

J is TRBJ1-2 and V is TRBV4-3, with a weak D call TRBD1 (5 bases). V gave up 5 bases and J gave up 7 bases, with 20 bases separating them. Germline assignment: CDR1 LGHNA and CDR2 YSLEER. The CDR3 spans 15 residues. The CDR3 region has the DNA TGCGCCAGCAGCAAAAGGGTGGGCCGCGGGGGTGGCTACACCTTC. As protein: CASSKRVGRGGGYTF.